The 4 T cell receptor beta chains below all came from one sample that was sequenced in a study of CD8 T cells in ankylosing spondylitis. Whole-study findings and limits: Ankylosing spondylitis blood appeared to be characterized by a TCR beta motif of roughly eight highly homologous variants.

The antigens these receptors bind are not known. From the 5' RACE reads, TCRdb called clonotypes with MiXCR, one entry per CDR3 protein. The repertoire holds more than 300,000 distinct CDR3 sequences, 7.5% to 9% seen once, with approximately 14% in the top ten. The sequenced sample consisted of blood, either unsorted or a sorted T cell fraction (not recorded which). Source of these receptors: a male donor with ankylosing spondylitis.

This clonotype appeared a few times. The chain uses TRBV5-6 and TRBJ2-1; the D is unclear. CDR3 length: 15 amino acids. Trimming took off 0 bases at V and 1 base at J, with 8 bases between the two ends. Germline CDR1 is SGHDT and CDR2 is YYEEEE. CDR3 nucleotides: TGTGCCAGCAGCTTGGCCGAGAGGTCCTACAATGAGCAGTTCTTC. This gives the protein CASSLAERSYNEQFF. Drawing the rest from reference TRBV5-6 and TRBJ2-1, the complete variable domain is DAGVTQSPTHLIKTRGQQVTLRCSPKSGHDTVSWYQQALGQGPQFIFQYYEEEERQRGNFPDRFSGHQFPNYSSELNVNALLLGDSALYLCASSLAERSYNEQFFGPGTRLTVL.

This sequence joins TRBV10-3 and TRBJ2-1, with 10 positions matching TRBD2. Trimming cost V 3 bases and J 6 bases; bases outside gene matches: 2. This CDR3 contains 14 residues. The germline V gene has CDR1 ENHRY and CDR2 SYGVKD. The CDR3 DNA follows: TGTGCCATCAGTGAACTAGCGGGACCCAATGAGCAGTTCTTC. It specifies CAISELAGPNEQFF.

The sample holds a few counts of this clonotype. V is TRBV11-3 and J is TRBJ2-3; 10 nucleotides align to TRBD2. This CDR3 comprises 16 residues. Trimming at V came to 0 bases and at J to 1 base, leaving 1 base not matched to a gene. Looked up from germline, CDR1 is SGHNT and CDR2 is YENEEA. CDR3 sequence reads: CASSLDGTSGTDTQYF. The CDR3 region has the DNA TGTGCCAGCAGCTTAGATGGGACTAGCGGCACAGATACGCAGTATTTT.

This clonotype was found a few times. CDR3 residues: CASSPNDPGRRLYEQYF. The CDR3, as DNA: TGTGCCAGCAGCCCCAACGATCCGGGTCGCAGACTCTACGAGCAGTACTTC. The chain employs TRBV5-5 and TRBJ2-7; D remains ambiguous. This CDR3 comprises 17 residues. V was pared by 4 bases and J by 3 bases, with 23 bases between. The germline gives CDR1 SGHKS, CDR2 YYEKEE (reference sequence).